What follows describes a single T cell receptor beta chain. V was cut by 8 bases and J by 3 bases, with 13 bases left in between. The CDR3 has 13 residues. Germline V gene lookup returns CDR1 GTSNPN and CDR2 SVGIG (reference sequence). This record belongs to a study of T cell responses to AZD1222 COVID-19 vaccine. Only in-frame clones appear in the TCRdb table, and some are missing; sequencing was by immunoSEQ multiplex PCR. Here the sample spans roughly 140,000 clones, roughly 93% being singletons. This sequence originates from an adult who received the AZD1222 COVID-19 vaccine. The sample consisted of peripheral blood, taken 28 days after the second AZD1222 dose. V gene TRBV30 combines with J gene TRBJ2-2, with D perhaps TRBD1 or TRBD2 (5 bases each). The CDR3 is CARGGGYTGELFF. Here the CDR3 DNA reads TGTGCCCGGGGTGGGGGTTACACCGGGGAGCTGTTTTTT.